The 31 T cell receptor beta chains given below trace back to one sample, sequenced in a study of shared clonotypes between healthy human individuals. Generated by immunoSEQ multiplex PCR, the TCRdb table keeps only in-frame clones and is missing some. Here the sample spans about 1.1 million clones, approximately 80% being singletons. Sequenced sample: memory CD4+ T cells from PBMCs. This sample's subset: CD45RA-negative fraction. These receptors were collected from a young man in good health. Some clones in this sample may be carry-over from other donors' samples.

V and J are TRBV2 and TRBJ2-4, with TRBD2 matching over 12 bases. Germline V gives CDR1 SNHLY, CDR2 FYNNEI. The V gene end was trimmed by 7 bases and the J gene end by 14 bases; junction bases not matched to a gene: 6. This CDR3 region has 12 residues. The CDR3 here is CASKLAGGPEYF. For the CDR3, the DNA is TGTGCCAGCAAACTAGCGGGAGGACCGGAGTACTTC.

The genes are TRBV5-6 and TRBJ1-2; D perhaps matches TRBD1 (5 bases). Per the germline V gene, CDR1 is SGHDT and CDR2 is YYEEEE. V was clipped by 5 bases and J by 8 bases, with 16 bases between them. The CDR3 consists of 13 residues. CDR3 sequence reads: CASRQHGAGGYTF. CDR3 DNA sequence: TGTGCCAGCAGGCAACACGGGGCCGGGGGCTACACCTTC.

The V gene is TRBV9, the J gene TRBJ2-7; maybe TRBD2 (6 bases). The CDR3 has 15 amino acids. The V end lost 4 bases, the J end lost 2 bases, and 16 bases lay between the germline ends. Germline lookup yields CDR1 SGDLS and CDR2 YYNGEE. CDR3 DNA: TGTGCCAGCAGCCCGGGACTCCCGGGAGCCTACGAGCAGTACTTC. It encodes CASSPGLPGAYEQYF.

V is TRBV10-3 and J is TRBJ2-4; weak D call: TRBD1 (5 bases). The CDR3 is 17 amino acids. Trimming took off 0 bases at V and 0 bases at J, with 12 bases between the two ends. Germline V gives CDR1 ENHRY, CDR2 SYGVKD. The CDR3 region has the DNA TGTGCCATCAGTGAGTCTGTGGCAGGGAAAGCCAAAAACATTCAGTACTTC. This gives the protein CAISESVAGKAKNIQYF.

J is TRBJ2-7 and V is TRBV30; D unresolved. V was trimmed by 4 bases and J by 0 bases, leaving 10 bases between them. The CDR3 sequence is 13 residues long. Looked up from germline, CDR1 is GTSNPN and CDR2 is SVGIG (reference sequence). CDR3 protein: CAWKRASSYEQYF. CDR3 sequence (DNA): TGTGCCTGGAAACGAGCGTCCTCCTACGAGCAGTACTTC.

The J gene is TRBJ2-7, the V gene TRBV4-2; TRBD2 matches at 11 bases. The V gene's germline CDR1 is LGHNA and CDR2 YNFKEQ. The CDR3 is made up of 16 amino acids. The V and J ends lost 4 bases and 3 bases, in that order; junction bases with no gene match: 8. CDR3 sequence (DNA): TGTGCCAGCAGCCCCATTCGCGGGACTAGCGGCTACGAGCAGTACTTC. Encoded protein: CASSPIRGTSGYEQYF.

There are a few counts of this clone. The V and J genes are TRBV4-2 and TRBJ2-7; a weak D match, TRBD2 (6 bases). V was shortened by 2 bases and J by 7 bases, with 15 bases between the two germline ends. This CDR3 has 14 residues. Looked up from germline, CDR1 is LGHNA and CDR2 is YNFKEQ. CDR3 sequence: CASSQFLREREQYF. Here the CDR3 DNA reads TGTGCCAGCAGCCAATTTTTGCGGGAAAGGGAGCAGTACTTC.

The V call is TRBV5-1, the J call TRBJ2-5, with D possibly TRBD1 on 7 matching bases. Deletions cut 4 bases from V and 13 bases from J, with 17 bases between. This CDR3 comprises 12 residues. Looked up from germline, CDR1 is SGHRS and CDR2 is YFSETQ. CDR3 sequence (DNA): TGCGCCAGCAGCGAACCAGGGGGGCCCCTGTACTTC. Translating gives CASSEPGGPLYF.

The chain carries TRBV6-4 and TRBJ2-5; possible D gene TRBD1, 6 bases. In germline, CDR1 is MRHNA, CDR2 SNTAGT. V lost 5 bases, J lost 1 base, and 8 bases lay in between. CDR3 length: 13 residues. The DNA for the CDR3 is TGTGCCAGCAGTCGACAGGCCCAAGAGACCCAGTACTTC. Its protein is CASSRQAQETQYF.

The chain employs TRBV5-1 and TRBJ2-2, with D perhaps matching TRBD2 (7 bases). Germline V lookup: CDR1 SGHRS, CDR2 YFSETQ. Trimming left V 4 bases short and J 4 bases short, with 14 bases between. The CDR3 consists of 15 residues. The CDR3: CASSREGGVTGELFF. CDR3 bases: TGCGCCAGCAGCCGCGAAGGGGGGGTCACCGGGGAGCTGTTTTTT.

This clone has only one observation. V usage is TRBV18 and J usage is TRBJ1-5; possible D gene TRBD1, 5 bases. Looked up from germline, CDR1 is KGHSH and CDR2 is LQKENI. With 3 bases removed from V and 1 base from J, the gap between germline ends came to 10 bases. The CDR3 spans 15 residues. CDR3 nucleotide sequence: TGTGCCAGCTCACCCCGGGACGGAAGCAATCAGCCCCAGCATTTT. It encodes CASSPRDGSNQPQHF. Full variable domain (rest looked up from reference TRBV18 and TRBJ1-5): NAGVMQNPRHLVRRRGQEARLRCSPMKGHSHVYWYRQLPEEGLKFMVYLQKENIIDESGMPKERFSAEFPKEGPSILRIQQVVRGDSAAYFCASSPRDGSNQPQHFGDGTRLSIL.

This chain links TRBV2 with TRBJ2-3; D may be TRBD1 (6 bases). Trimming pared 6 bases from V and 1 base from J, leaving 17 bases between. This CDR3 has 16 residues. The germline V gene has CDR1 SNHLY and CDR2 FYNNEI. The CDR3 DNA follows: TGTGCCAGCAGGGCCACACAGGGATCCCGCACAGATACGCAGTATTTT. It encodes CASRATQGSRTDTQYF.

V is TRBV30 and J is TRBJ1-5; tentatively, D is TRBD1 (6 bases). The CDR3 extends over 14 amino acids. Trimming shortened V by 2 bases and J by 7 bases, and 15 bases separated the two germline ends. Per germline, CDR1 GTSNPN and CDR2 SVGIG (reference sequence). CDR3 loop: CAWSRKGVGQPQHF. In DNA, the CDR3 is TGTGCCTGGAGTCGGAAGGGGGTTGGCCAGCCCCAGCATTTT.

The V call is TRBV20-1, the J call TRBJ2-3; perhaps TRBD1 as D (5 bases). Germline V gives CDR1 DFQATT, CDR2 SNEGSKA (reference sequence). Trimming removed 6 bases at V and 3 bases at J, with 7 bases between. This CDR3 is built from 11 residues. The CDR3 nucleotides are TGCAGTGCGTACAGGACAGATACGCAGTATTTT. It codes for CSAYRTDTQYF.

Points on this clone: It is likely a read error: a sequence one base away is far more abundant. The CDR3 coding sequence is TGTGCCAGCAGTGACACTAGCAATCAGCCCCAGCATTTT. The encoded protein is CASSDTSNQPQHF. The chain joins TRBV2 to TRBJ1-5; no clear D gene. The CDR3 runs 13 residues. Trimming took off 3 bases at V and 0 bases at J, with 3 bases between the two ends. Germline CDR1 is SNHLY and CDR2 is FYNNEI. Full variable domain (remainder filled in from reference TRBV2 and TRBJ1-5): EPEVTQTPSHQVTQMGQEVILRCVPISNHLYFYWYRQILGQKVEFLVSFYNNEISEKSEIFDDQFSVERPDGSNFTLKIRSTKLEDSAMYFCASSDTSNQPQHFGDGTRLSIL.

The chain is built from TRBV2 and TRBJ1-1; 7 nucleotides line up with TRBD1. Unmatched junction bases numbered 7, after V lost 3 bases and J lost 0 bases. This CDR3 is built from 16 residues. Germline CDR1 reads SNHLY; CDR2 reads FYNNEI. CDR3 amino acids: CASSEDRTSMNTEAFF. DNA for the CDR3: TGTGCCAGCAGTGAGGACAGGACCTCAATGAACACTGAAGCTTTCTTT.

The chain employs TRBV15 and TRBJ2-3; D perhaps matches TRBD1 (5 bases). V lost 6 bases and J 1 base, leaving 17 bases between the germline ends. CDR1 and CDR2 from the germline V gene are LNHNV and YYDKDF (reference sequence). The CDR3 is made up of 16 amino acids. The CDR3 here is CATRQGTWRGTDTQYF. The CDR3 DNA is TGTGCCACCAGGCAGGGTACATGGCGAGGCACAGATACGCAGTATTTT.

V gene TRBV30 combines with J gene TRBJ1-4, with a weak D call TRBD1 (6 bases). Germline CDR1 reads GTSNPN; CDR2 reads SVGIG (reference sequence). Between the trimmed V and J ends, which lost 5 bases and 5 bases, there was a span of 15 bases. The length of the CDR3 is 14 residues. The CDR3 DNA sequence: TGTGCCTGGGCGCGAACAGGGAACAATGAAAAACTGTTTTTT. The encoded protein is CAWARTGNNEKLFF.

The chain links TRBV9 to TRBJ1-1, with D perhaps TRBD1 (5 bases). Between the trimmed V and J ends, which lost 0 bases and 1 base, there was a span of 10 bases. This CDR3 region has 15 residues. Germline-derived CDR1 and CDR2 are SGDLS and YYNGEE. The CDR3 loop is CASSVVPGPNTEAFF. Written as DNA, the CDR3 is TGTGCCAGCAGCGTAGTCCCAGGGCCGAACACTGAAGCTTTCTTT.

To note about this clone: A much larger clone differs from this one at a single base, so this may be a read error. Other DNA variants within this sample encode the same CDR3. The CDR3 DNA reads TGTGCCAGCTCGACGGTGGGAGCCACTTACGAGCAGTACTTC. Translating gives CASSTVGATYEQYF. The gene calls are TRBV2 and TRBJ2-7; D is perhaps TRBD2 (5 bases). V lost 8 bases and J lost 4, with 18 bases in between. Germline CDR1 and CDR2: SNHLY and FYNNEI. The CDR3 consists of 14 residues.

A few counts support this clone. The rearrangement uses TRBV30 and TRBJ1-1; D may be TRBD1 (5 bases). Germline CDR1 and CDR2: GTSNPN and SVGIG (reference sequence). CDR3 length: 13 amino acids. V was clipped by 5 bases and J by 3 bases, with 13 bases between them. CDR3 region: CAWGGVKDTEAFF. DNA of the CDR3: TGTGCCTGGGGAGGGGTCAAGGACACTGAAGCTTTCTTT.

The CDR3 coding sequence is TGTGCCAGCAGTTTATACACCAGGGGGCGAAGTGTAGTAGGGGGTGAAAAACTGTTTTTT. It specifies CASSLYTRGRSVVGGEKLFF. This chain uses TRBV27 with TRBJ1-4, with 8 nucleotides matching TRBD1. This CDR3 comprises 20 residues. CDR1 is MNHEY, CDR2 SMNVEV, per germline (reference sequence). V lost 1 base and J lost 7; bases outside the gene matches: 20.

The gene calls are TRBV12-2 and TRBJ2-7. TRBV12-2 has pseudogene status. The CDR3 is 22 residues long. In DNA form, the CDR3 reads TGTGCAAGTCGCCTATATACGGGCCCGGGCCACCCAATCGACCCGAGCTCCTACGAGCAGTACTTC. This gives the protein CASRLYTGPGHPIDPSSYEQYF.

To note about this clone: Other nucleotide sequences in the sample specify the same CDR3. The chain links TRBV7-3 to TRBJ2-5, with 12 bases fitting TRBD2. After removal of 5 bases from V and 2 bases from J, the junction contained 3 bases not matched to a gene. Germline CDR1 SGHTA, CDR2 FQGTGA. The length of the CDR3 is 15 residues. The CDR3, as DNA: TGTGCCAGCAGCCTAGGACTAGCGGGACAAGAGACCCAGTACTTC. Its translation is CASSLGLAGQETQYF.

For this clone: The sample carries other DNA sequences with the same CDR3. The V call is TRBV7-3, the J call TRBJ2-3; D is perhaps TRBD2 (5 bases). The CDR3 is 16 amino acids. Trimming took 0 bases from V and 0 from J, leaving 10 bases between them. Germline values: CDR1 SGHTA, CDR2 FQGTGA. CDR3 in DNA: TGTGCCAGCAGCTTAACGGGGAGAACTAGCACAGATACGCAGTATTTT. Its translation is CASSLTGRTSTDTQYF.

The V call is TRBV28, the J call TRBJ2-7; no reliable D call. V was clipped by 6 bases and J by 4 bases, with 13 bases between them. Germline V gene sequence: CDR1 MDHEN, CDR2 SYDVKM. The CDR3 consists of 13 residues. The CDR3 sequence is CASSQPNKYEQYF. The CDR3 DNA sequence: TGTGCCAGCAGCCAACCTAACAAATACGAGCAGTACTTC.

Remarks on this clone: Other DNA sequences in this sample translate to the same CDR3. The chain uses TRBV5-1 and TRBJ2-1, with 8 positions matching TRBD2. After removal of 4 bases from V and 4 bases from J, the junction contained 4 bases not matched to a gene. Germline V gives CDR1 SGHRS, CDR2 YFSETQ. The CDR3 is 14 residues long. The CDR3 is CASSGLAEYNEQFF. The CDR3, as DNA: TGCGCCAGCAGCGGACTAGCTGAATACAATGAGCAGTTCTTC.

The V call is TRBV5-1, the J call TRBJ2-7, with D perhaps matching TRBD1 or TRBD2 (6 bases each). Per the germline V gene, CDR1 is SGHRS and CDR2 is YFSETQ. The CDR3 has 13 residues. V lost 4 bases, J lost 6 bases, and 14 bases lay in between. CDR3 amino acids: CASSPGGGGEQYF. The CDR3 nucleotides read TGCGCCAGCAGCCCAGGAGGGGGTGGCGAGCAGTACTTC.

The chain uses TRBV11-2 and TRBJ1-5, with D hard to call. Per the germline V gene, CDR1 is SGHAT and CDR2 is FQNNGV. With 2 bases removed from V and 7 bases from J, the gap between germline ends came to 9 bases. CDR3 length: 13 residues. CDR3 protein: CASSLREGQPQHF. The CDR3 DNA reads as TGTGCCAGCAGCTTACGGGAAGGACAGCCCCAGCATTTT. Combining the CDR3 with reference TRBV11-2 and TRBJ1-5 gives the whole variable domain EAGVAQSPRYKIIEKRQSVAFWCNPISGHATLYWYQQILGQGPKLLIQFQNNGVVDDSQLPKDRFSAERLKGVDSTLKIQPAKLEDSAVYLCASSLREGQPQHFGDGTRLSIL.

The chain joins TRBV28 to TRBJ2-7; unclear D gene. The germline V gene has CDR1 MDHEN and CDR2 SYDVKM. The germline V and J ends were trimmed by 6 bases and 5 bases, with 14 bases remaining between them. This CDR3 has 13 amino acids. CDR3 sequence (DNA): TGTGCCAGCAGCCCCAACGCGTTAGACGAGCAGTACTTC. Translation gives CASSPNALDEQYF.

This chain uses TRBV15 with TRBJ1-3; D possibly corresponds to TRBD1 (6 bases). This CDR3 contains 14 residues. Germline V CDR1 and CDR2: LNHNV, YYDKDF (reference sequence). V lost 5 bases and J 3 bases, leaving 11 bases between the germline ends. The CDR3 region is CATSSRGLGNTIYF. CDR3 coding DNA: TGTGCCACCAGCTCCCGGGGGCTTGGAAACACCATATATTTT.